These 23 T cell receptor beta chains originate from one sample sequenced in a study of T cell repertoires in cytomegalovirus infection. TCRdb processed the reads anew with MiXCR; each CDR3 protein has one entry. The table shows about 530,000 distinct CDR3 sequences, with 26% occurring only once. The sequenced material came from PBMCs. The receptors shown here come from a human donor in good health (CMV status not recorded). Some clones in this sample may be carry-over from other donors' samples.

This clonotype was counted a few times. The rearrangement links TRBV10-3 to TRBJ2-5, with D possibly matching TRBD2 (5 bases). The CDR3 covers 16 residues. V was clipped by 4 bases and J by 1 base, with 16 bases between them. In germline, CDR1 is ENHRY, CDR2 SYGVKD. In DNA, the CDR3 is TGTGCCATCAGTGGAGGGAGCGGAAGACCCCAAGAGACCCAGTACTTC. Translating it yields CAISGGSGRPQETQYF.

The chain recombines TRBV10-3 with TRBJ2-5; 8 bases are shared with TRBD1. In germline, CDR1 is ENHRY, CDR2 SYGVKD. The CDR3 loop spans 16 amino acids. Trimming at V came to 2 bases and at J to 5 bases, leaving 10 bases not matched to a gene. The CDR3 nucleotides are TGTGCCATCAGTGAGGCGACAGGGGCCCGAAGGGAGACCCAGTACTTC. It codes for CAISEATGARRETQYF.

The gene calls are TRBV5-4 and TRBJ2-1; 7 nucleotides match TRBD2. Germline CDR1 and CDR2: SGHNT and YYREEE (reference sequence). V dropped 0 bases and J dropped 5; count of bases not matched to a gene: 5. This CDR3 has 15 amino acids. As DNA, the CDR3 is TGTGCCAGCAGCTTGGAGCTAGCGGCAGACAATGAGCAGTTCTTC. Translated: CASSLELAADNEQFF.

This chain links TRBV6-2 or TRBV6-3 with TRBJ2-1, with 12 bases matching TRBD2. In germline, CDR1 is MNHEY, CDR2 SVGEGT. V trimming: 6 bases; J trimming: 7 bases; junction bases outside the gene matches: 7. The CDR3 covers 15 residues. The CDR3: CASSRRLAGVNEQFF. The CDR3 DNA is TGTGCCAGCAGCCGCCGACTAGCGGGAGTGAATGAGCAGTTCTTC.

J is TRBJ2-1 and V is TRBV11-2; D might be TRBD2 (5 bases). This CDR3 is 14 amino acids long. Per the germline V gene, CDR1 is SGHAT and CDR2 is FQNNGV. V was clipped by 0 bases and J by 7 bases, with 10 bases between them. CDR3 in DNA: TGTGCCAGCAGCTTAGAGGATGGAGGTAATGAGCAGTTCTTC. Translation: CASSLEDGGNEQFF.

The V and J genes are TRBV12-3 or TRBV12-4 and TRBJ2-7; 9 bases are shared with TRBD2. V was pared by 5 bases and J by 5 bases, with 7 bases of the junction left unmatched. The CDR3 spans 14 residues. CDR3 nucleotides: TGTGCCAGCAGTCCGGGACTAGCTGACCACGAGCAGTACTTC. Translated: CASSPGLADHEQYF.

The chain is built from TRBV12-3 or TRBV12-4 and TRBJ1-5; 9 bases line up with TRBD1. The CDR3 has 14 amino acids. The J segment lost 6 bases and the V segment lost 5 bases, leaving 5 bases of the junction unmatched. CDR3 sequence reads: CASSRGQGLQPQHF. The CDR3, as DNA: TGTGCCAGCAGTAGAGGACAGGGGCTTCAGCCCCAGCATTTT.

This clonotype was seen ten or more times. CDR3 sequence reads: CASSSRGVGNQPQHF. In DNA form, the CDR3 reads TGTGCCAGCAGCTCCCGGGGCGTTGGGAATCAGCCCCAGCATTTT. This chain links TRBV7-2 with TRBJ1-5; D may be TRBD1 (5 bases). Germline CDR1 SGHTA, CDR2 FQGNSA. Trimming took 4 bases from V and 4 from J, leaving 14 bases between them. This CDR3 region has 15 residues.

This clonotype was seen ten or more times. V and J are TRBV7-2 and TRBJ2-1; the D is unclear. There are 13 residues in the CDR3. Germline V gives CDR1 SGHTA, CDR2 FQGNSA. V was shortened by 0 bases and J by 10 bases, with 10 bases between the two germline ends. CDR3 sequence reads: CASSLAPLVEQFF. CDR3 nucleotide sequence: TGTGCCAGCAGCTTAGCTCCCCTAGTGGAGCAGTTCTTC.

The chain recombines TRBV28 with TRBJ2-7; D not certain. The CDR3 has 14 amino acids. Per germline, CDR1 MDHEN and CDR2 SYDVKM. Trimming removed 3 bases from V and 5 bases from J, with 14 bases in between. CDR3 DNA: TGTGCCAGCAGTTTCCGAGGCTATCGGGACGAGCAGTACTTC. Encoded protein: CASSFRGYRDEQYF.

This clonotype was found many times. The V and J genes are TRBV7-2 and TRBJ1-2; no firm D call. Germline lookup yields CDR1 SGHTA and CDR2 FQGNSA. The ends were cut back, 5 bases at V and 5 bases at J, with 18 bases in the middle. This CDR3 spans 15 amino acids. CDR3 in DNA: TGTGCCAGCAGCCTCACGGAGTCCGAGAATTATGGCTACACCTTC. It translates to CASSLTESENYGYTF.

In its sample, this clonotype was seen a few times. The chain uses TRBV7-9 and TRBJ2-4; no reliable D call. CDR3 size: 13 residues. The germline gives CDR1 SEHNR, CDR2 FQNEAQ (reference sequence). Trimming took 5 bases from V and 5 from J, leaving 10 bases between them. The CDR3 loop reads CASSPPRENIQYF. CDR3 coding DNA: TGTGCCAGCAGCCCCCCTAGAGAAAACATTCAGTACTTC.

This chain connects TRBV28 to TRBJ2-1; TRBD2 aligns across 7 bases. Germline V lookup: CDR1 MDHEN, CDR2 SYDVKM. The V and J ends lost 5 bases and 3 bases, in that order; junction bases with no gene match: 10. The CDR3 loop spans 16 amino acids. CDR3 in amino acids: CASSSPAGRSYNEQFF. The CDR3 DNA reads TGTGCCAGCAGTAGTCCAGCGGGACGGAGCTACAATGAGCAGTTCTTC. The full variable domain, completed using reference TRBV28 and TRBJ2-1, is DVKVTQSSRYLVKRTGEKVFLECVQDMDHENMFWYRQDPGLGLRLIYFSYDVKMKEKGDIPEGYSVSREKKERFSLILESASTNQTSMYLCASSSPAGRSYNEQFFGPGTRLTVL.

This clonotype was recorded at least ten times. The J gene is TRBJ1-1, the V gene TRBV7-2; no definite D call. Germline CDR1 is SGHTA and CDR2 is FQGNSA. Trimming took 4 bases from V and 1 from J, leaving 7 bases between them. The CDR3 covers 13 residues. The CDR3 region has the DNA TGTGCCAGCAGCTCCGCCAGGAACACTGAAGCTTTCTTT. Protein sequence: CASSSARNTEAFF. The variable domain in full, with the rest retrieved from reference TRBV7-2 and TRBJ1-1, is GAGVSQSPSNKVTEKGKDVELRCDPISGHTALYWYRQSLGQGLEFLIYFQGNSAPDKSGLPSDRFSAERTGGSVSTLTIQRTQQEDSAVYLCASSSARNTEAFFGQGTRLTVV.

This chain links TRBV4-3 with TRBJ2-1, with 10 bases that match TRBD2. V shed 0 bases, J shed 6 bases, and the junction held 8 bases outside the gene matches. CDR1 and CDR2 from the germline V gene are LGHNA and YSLEER. The CDR3 has 17 amino acids. The CDR3 sequence: CASSQEAGGPMVNEQFF. CDR3 DNA: TGCGCCAGCAGCCAAGAAGCGGGAGGGCCAATGGTCAATGAGCAGTTCTTC.

Ten or more counts support this clonotype. The chain links TRBV7-2 to TRBJ2-5, with D hard to call. CDR3 size: 13 residues. CDR1 and CDR2 (germline): SGHTA, FQGNSA. With 2 bases removed from V and 5 bases from J, the gap between germline ends came to 9 bases. CDR3 coding DNA: TGTGCCAGCAGCTTATCTGCTAGGGAGACCCAGTACTTC. It yields the protein CASSLSARETQYF.

The sample holds a few counts of this clonotype. This chain uses TRBV4-3 with TRBJ1-2, with D perhaps matching TRBD1 (5 bases). CDR1 and CDR2 from the germline V gene are LGHNA and YSLEER. Deletions cut 1 base from V and 6 bases from J, with 18 bases between. The CDR3 has 16 residues. CDR3 coding DNA: TGCGCCAGCAGCCAAGCCACCCTGGGGGGAGGGAATGGCTACACCTTC. The encoded protein is CASSQATLGGGNGYTF.

The rearrangement uses TRBV15 and TRBJ1-2; no clear D gene. Germline values: CDR1 LNHNV, CDR2 YYDKDF (reference sequence). CDR3 length equals 12 residues. V gave up 3 bases and J gave up 8 bases, with 10 bases separating them. Here the CDR3 reads CATSSILGGYTF. The CDR3 DNA follows: TGTGCCACCAGCAGCATATTAGGGGGCTACACCTTC.

The V call is TRBV11-3, the J call TRBJ2-5; TRBD1 matches at 9 bases. CDR1 and CDR2 (germline): SGHNT, YENEEA. The length of the CDR3 is 14 residues. V was pared by 5 bases and J by 5 bases, with 6 bases of the junction left unmatched. The CDR3 protein is CASSADRGMETQYF. The CDR3 nucleotides read TGTGCCAGCAGCGCTGACAGGGGGATGGAGACCCAGTACTTC.

In this sample, this clonotype turned up a few times. The chain combines TRBV10-2 with TRBJ1-1; D is uncertain. Germline CDR1 and CDR2: WSHSY and SAAADI. V shed 7 bases and J shed 0 bases, with 6 bases lying between them. The CDR3 sequence is 12 residues long. The CDR3 here is CASNGMNTEAFF. CDR3 coding DNA: TGCGCCAGCAATGGAATGAACACTGAAGCTTTCTTT.

The rearrangement joins TRBV5-3 to TRBJ2-1; D is undetermined. TRBV5-3 is placed among ORFs of uncertain function. This CDR3 has 16 residues. Trimming left V 8 bases short and J 0 bases short, with 18 bases between. CDR3 sequence reads: CASSLVGMSSYNEQFF. The CDR3 region has the DNA TGTGCCAGCAGTCTTGTGGGTATGAGCTCCTACAATGAGCAGTTCTTC.

To note about this clonotype: The CDR3 ends on some other residue instead of the conserved phenylalanine or tryptophan, so this is likely a read error. CDR3 nucleotide sequence: TGTGCCAGCAGTGAGTTAGGTCCCAGGAACAATGAGCAGTTCTGC. Amino acids: CASSELGPRNNEQFC. The chain joins TRBV6-6 to TRBJ2-1; D remains ambiguous. This CDR3 spans 15 amino acids. Germline V gene lookup returns CDR1 MNHNY and CDR2 SVGAGI (reference sequence). Trimming left V 5 bases short and J 5 bases short, with 16 bases between.

This chain links TRBV29-1 with TRBJ2-5; 14 bases are a match to TRBD2. The V segment lost 6 bases and the J segment 5 bases; nucleotides outside the gene matches: 8. The CDR3 loop spans 15 amino acids. Germline CDR1 reads SQVTM; CDR2 reads ANQGSEA. The CDR3 DNA follows: TGCAGCGTAGGACTAGCGGGAGGTCTTTTCGAGACCCAGTACTTC. The encoded protein is CSVGLAGGLFETQYF.